One and the same sample provided the 7 T cell receptor beta chains below, sequenced in a study of PD-L1 blockade in urothelial cancer. Measured with immunoSEQ multiplex PCR; TCRdb has only the in-frame clones, and not every one. The sample contains 75,000 to 95,000 clones, 85% to 95% of which appear only once. Source: PBMCs, taken around atezolizumab (anti-PD-L1) treatment. These receptors all stem from a man in his fifties or sixties with urothelial cancer.

The rearrangement joins TRBV2 to TRBJ2-5; 9 bases fit TRBD1. V was pared by 8 bases and J by 5 bases, with 9 bases of the junction left unmatched. Germline loops: CDR1 SNHLY, CDR2 FYNNEI. This CDR3 is built from 14 residues. The chain's CDR3 is CASRTGTGYETQYF. The CDR3 nucleotides read TGTGCCAGCCGTACCGGGACAGGGTATGAGACCCAGTACTTC.

This clone appeared a single time. The J gene is TRBJ2-7, the V gene TRBV13; D uncertain. Germline-derived CDR1 and CDR2 are PRHDT and FYEKMQ (reference sequence). The CDR3 is made up of 14 amino acids. The V end lost 5 bases, the J end lost 6 bases, and 17 bases lay between the germline ends. CDR3 region: CASSPLALSGEQYF. The CDR3 DNA reads as TGTGCCAGCAGCCCCTTAGCCCTCTCGGGCGAGCAGTACTTC. The full variable domain, its missing parts supplied by reference TRBV13 and TRBJ2-7, is AAGVIQSPRHLIKEKRETATLKCYPIPRHDTVYWYQQGPGQDPQFLISFYEKMQSDKGSIPDRFSAQQFSDYHSELNMSSLELGDSALYFCASSPLALSGEQYFGPGTRLTVT.

This clone turned up a few times. The gene calls are TRBV30 and TRBJ2-2, with D possibly TRBD2 on 5 matching bases. CDR3 size: 13 residues. Germline CDR1 is GTSNPN and CDR2 is SVGIG (reference sequence). CDR3 in amino acids: CARREPNTGELFF. The CDR3 DNA is TGTGCTCGCCGGGAACCGAACACCGGGGAGCTGTTTTTT.

The V gene is TRBV28, the J gene TRBJ1-1; no firm D call. Germline-derived CDR1 and CDR2 are MDHEN and SYDVKM. The CDR3 totals 16 residues. V was pared by 7 bases and J by 0 bases, with 18 bases between. The CDR3 DNA reads TGTGCCAGCAAATACGGTCTGGGAGAATTGAACACTGAAGCTTTCTTT. Translated, it gives CASKYGLGELNTEAFF.

The chain links TRBV30 to TRBJ2-7; 7 bases align to TRBD2. This CDR3 spans 12 amino acids. V dropped 1 base and J dropped 7; count of bases not matched to a gene: 4. The V gene's germline CDR1 is GTSNPN and CDR2 SVGIG (reference sequence). Here the CDR3 reads CAWSEQAGEQYF. Here the CDR3 DNA reads TGTGCCTGGAGTGAGCAAGCGGGGGAGCAGTACTTC.

This chain uses TRBV7-2 with TRBJ2-1; 7 nucleotides line up with TRBD2. The CDR3 covers 14 residues. V lost 1 base, J lost 5 bases, and 2 bases stayed unmatched. Germline-derived CDR1 and CDR2 are SGHTA and FQGNSA. The CDR3 DNA follows: TGTGCCAGCAGCTTAGTAGCGGGTAACAATGAGCAGTTCTTC. It translates to CASSLVAGNNEQFF.

This clone came up once. This sequence joins TRBV7-9 and TRBJ1-2, with 8 bases lining up with TRBD1. The germline V gene has CDR1 SEHNR and CDR2 FQNEAQ (reference sequence). The V gene end was trimmed by 5 bases and the J gene end by 4 bases; junction bases not matched to a gene: 9. This CDR3 comprises 15 residues. The CDR3 nucleotides read TGTGCCAGCAGCCCCAGGGGACAGGATACCTATGGCTACACCTTC. It yields the protein CASSPRGQDTYGYTF.